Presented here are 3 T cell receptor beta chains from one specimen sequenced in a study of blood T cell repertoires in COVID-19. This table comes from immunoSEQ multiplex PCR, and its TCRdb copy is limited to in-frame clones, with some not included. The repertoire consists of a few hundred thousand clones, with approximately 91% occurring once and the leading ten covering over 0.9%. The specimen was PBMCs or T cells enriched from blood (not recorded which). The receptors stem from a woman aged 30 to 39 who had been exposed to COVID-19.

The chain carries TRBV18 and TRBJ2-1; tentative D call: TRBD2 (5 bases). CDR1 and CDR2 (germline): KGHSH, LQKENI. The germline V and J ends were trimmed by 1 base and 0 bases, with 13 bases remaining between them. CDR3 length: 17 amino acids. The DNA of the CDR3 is TGTGCCAGCTCACCACGGGCAGCGGCAAGCTCCTACAATGAGCAGTTCTTC. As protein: CASSPRAAASSYNEQFF. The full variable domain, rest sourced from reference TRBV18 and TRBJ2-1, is NAGVMQNPRHLVRRRGQEARLRCSPMKGHSHVYWYRQLPEEGLKFMVYLQKENIIDESGMPKERFSAEFPKEGPSILRIQQVVRGDSAAYFCASSPRAAASSYNEQFFGPGTRLTVL.

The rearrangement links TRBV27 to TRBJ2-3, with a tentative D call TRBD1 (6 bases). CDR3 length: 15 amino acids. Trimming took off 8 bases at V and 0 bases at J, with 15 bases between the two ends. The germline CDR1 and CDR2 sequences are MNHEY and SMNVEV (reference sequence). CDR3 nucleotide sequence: TGTGCCAGCCACCAAACAGGGAGAAGCACAGATACGCAGTATTTT. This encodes CASHQTGRSTDTQYF.

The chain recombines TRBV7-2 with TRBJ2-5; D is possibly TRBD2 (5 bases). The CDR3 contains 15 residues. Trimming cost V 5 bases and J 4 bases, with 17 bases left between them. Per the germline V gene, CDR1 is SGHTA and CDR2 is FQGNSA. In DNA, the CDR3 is TGTGCCAGCAGCCCCCTTATTGGGGAGACAGAGACCCAGTACTTC. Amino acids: CASSPLIGETETQYF.